A single sample gave rise to the 30 T cell receptor beta chains below, sequenced in a study of PD-L1 blockade in urothelial cancer (dated by TCRdb to the late 2010s). Sample time point, as interpreted from the label and publication: pretreatment peripheral blood. Library preparation employed the immunoSEQ multiplex PCR assay. Here the immuneACCESS table is served through TCRdb, limited to in-frame sequences with V and J called. Missing clones are a known gap in these copies; in checked studies unresolved V genes cover under half, and the rest lacks a known reason. Here the sample has tens of thousands of clones; roughly four fifths occur a single time. Of the sample, 5% to 7% is held by the ten largest clones. Sequencing used PBMCs, obtained around atezolizumab (anti-PD-L1) treatment. The receptors shown here come from a man aged 65 to 85 with urothelial cancer.

This chain uses TRBV11-2 with TRBJ2-5, with TRBD1 as a possible D gene (6 bases). Trimming pared 6 bases from V and 1 base from J, leaving 12 bases between. Germline CDR1 reads SGHAT; CDR2 reads FQNNGV. CDR3 length: 14 residues. The CDR3 loop reads CASSPLGGQETQYF. The DNA for the CDR3 is TGTGCCAGCAGTCCCCTAGGGGGCCAAGAGACCCAGTACTTC.

Comment on this clone: One end of the junction is discordant with germline, which a read error may explain. Other DNA sequences from this sample encode an identical CDR3 as well. The genes are TRBV5-4 and TRBJ2-7; TRBD2 aligns across 7 bases. CDR1 SGHNT and CDR2 YYREEE come from the germline V gene (reference sequence). The CDR3 loop spans 14 amino acids. CDR3 nucleotides: TGTGCCAGCAGCTTGAAGGCGGGAGCCTACGAGCAATACTTC. This encodes CASSLKAGAYEQYF. Full variable domain (outside the CDR3, taken from reference TRBV5-4 and TRBJ2-7): ETGVTQSPTHLIKTRGQQVTLRCSSQSGHNTVSWYQQALGQGPQFIFQYYREEENGRGNFPPRFSGLQFPNYSSELNVNALELDDSALYLCASSLKAGAYEQYFGPGTRLTVT.

The gene calls are TRBV5-4 and TRBJ2-2; TRBD2 is a possible D gene (6 bases). V lost 3 bases to trimming and J lost 4 bases, with 16 bases between them. The CDR3 sequence is 16 residues long. Germline CDR1 is SGHNT and CDR2 is YYREEE (reference sequence). The CDR3 loop reads CASSSGLIEGTGELFF. CDR3 bases: TGTGCCAGCAGCTCGGGACTCATAGAAGGCACCGGGGAGCTGTTTTTT.

This chain joins TRBV5-1 and TRBJ2-7, with D maybe TRBD1 (6 bases). The CDR3 loop spans 15 amino acids. Germline CDR1 and CDR2: SGHRS and YFSETQ. V was pared by 0 bases and J by 3 bases, with 13 bases between. CDR3 sequence: CASSLEEARGYEQYF. The CDR3 bases are TGCGCCAGCAGCTTGGAGGAGGCCAGGGGCTACGAGCAGTACTTC.

The chain combines TRBV19 with TRBJ1-2; tentatively, D is TRBD1 (6 bases). With 5 bases removed from V and 4 bases from J, the gap between germline ends came to 11 bases. Per the germline V gene, CDR1 is LNHDA and CDR2 is SQIVND (reference sequence). CDR3 size: 13 residues. In DNA form, the CDR3 reads TGTGCCAGTAGTGAGGGGGTCCGCTATGGCTACACCTTC. It yields the protein CASSEGVRYGYTF.

This sequence joins TRBV5-6 and TRBJ1-2; 10 bases agree with TRBD1. This CDR3 spans 14 amino acids. V dropped 2 bases and J dropped 7; count of bases not matched to a gene: 5. Germline-derived CDR1 and CDR2 are SGHDT and YYEEEE. The CDR3 DNA is TGTGCCAGCAGCTTTCGGGACAGGGGTTCTGGCTACACCTTC. Amino acid sequence: CASSFRDRGSGYTF. Complete variable domain (other parts from reference TRBV5-6 and TRBJ1-2): DAGVTQSPTHLIKTRGQQVTLRCSPKSGHDTVSWYQQALGQGPQFIFQYYEEEERQRGNFPDRFSGHQFPNYSSELNVNALLLGDSALYLCASSFRDRGSGYTFGSGTRLTVV.

The chain carries TRBV18 and TRBJ1-2; a weak D match, TRBD1 (5 bases). Germline loops: CDR1 KGHSH, CDR2 LQKENI. Trimming left V 0 bases short and J 12 bases short, with 14 bases between. The CDR3 consists of 13 residues. CDR3 nucleotides: TGTGCCAGCTCACCACCGATGCAGGGTCCGCACACCTTC. This codes for CASSPPMQGPHTF.

The chain recombines TRBV19 with TRBJ1-4; possibly TRBD1 for D (6 bases). The germline CDR1 and CDR2 sequences are LNHDA and SQIVND (reference sequence). This CDR3 contains 14 residues. Trimming took 6 bases from V and 8 from J, leaving 16 bases between them. CDR3: CASSNRDPGEKLFF. The CDR3 nucleotides are TGTGCCAGTAGCAACAGGGATCCCGGGGAAAAACTGTTTTTT.

This chain links TRBV18 with TRBJ1-2; maybe TRBD1 (6 bases). Germline V gene data show CDR1 as KGHSH and CDR2 as LQKENI. V was trimmed by 3 bases and J by 3 bases, leaving 8 bases between them. The CDR3 sequence is 13 residues long. Here the CDR3 reads CASSPSGDYGYTF. The CDR3 DNA follows: TGTGCCAGCTCACCGTCAGGGGACTATGGCTACACCTTC. The variable domain in full, completed from reference TRBV18 and TRBJ1-2, reads NAGVMQNPRHLVRRRGQEARLRCSPMKGHSHVYWYRQLPEEGLKFMVYLQKENIIDESGMPKERFSAEFPKEGPSILRIQQVVRGDSAAYFCASSPSGDYGYTFGSGTRLTVV.

The chain's CDR3 is CASSLAGTGQGETQYF. The CDR3 region has the DNA TGTGCCAGCAGTTTGGCCGGAACGGGACAGGGGGAGACCCAGTACTTC. The rearrangement links TRBV6-5 to TRBJ2-5, with 10 bases fitting TRBD1. Germline lookup yields CDR1 MNHEY and CDR2 SVGAGI. This CDR3 region has 16 residues. Losses at the gene ends were 4 bases for V and 5 bases for J; bases not matched to a gene: 10.

The CDR3 sequence: CASSGSRETQYF. The CDR3 region has the DNA TGTGCCAGCAGCGGATCGCGGGAGACCCAGTACTTC. The V call is TRBV2, the J call TRBJ2-5; unclear D gene. The CDR3 extends over 12 amino acids. Germline-derived CDR1 and CDR2 are SNHLY and FYNNEI. Trimming removed 6 bases from V and 5 bases from J, with 10 bases in between.

V and J are TRBV2 and TRBJ1-4; TRBD1 might be the D (6 bases). The CDR3 contains 15 residues. V lost 3 bases, J lost 3 bases, and 11 bases lay in between. In germline, CDR1 is SNHLY, CDR2 FYNNEI. CDR3 sequence (DNA): TGTGCCAGCAGTGATCAGACAGGACCTAATGAAAAACTGTTTTTT. It encodes CASSDQTGPNEKLFF.

The V call is TRBV5-5, the J call TRBJ2-7, with a weak D call TRBD1 (6 bases). CDR3 size: 14 residues. Trimming took 2 bases from V and 0 from J, leaving 9 bases between them. Germline V lookup: CDR1 SGHKS, CDR2 YYEKEE (reference sequence). The CDR3 nucleotides are TGTGCCAGCAGCTTTTTAGGGGGCTCCTACGAGCAGTACTTC. Encoded protein: CASSFLGGSYEQYF.

This clone was picked up many times. One end of the junction is discordant with germline, which a read error may explain. The rearrangement uses TRBV2 and TRBJ2-7; TRBD1 matches at 8 bases. Per the germline V gene, CDR1 is SNHLY and CDR2 is FYNNEI. CDR3 length equals 13 residues. CDR3 in DNA: TGTGCCAGCAGTAACCTAGGTTGGACAGGGTGGGACTTC. Translating it yields CASSNLGWTGWDF.

This rearrangement joins TRBV5-4 to TRBJ2-2, with 14 positions matching TRBD2. Germline CDR1 is SGHNT and CDR2 is YYREEE (reference sequence). Germline trimming cut 2 bases from V and 8 bases from J; bases unmatched to any gene: 2. The CDR3 totals 15 residues. The CDR3 sequence is CASSLGLAGGGELFF. The CDR3 region has the DNA TGTGCCAGCAGCTTAGGACTAGCGGGAGGTGGGGAGCTGTTTTTT.

J is TRBJ2-2 and V is TRBV27; TRBD2 matches 16 bases. Trimming removed 5 bases from V and 4 bases from J; junction bases left unmatched: 4. Germline loops: CDR1 MNHEY, CDR2 SMNVEV (reference sequence). This CDR3 has 17 residues. CDR3 coding DNA: TGTGCCAGCAGTGCGGGACTAGCGGGAGGGGTCACCGGGGAGCTGTTTTTT. Protein product: CASSAGLAGGVTGELFF.

The chain uses TRBV30 and TRBJ2-3; 7 positions agree with TRBD2. Unmatched junction bases numbered 5, after V lost 2 bases and J lost 6 bases. Germline-derived CDR1 and CDR2 are GTSNPN and SVGIG (reference sequence). The CDR3 runs 13 residues. CDR3 sequence (DNA): TGTGCCTGGAGTAAAGCGGGACCTGATACGCAGTATTTT. Translation: CAWSKAGPDTQYF.

The genes are TRBV12-5 and TRBJ2-5, with D possibly being TRBD1 (5 bases). The germline CDR1 and CDR2 sequences are LGHNT and FRNRAP. The V gene lost 7 bases and the J gene lost 1 base, with 16 bases spanning the gap. This CDR3 is 15 amino acids long. The CDR3 is CASVLPGRTQETQYF. The CDR3 region has the DNA TGTGCTAGTGTTCTCCCAGGGCGCACCCAAGAGACCCAGTACTTC.

The chain couples TRBV5-6 to TRBJ1-5; no clear D. V was trimmed by 0 bases and J by 0 bases, leaving 7 bases between them. The germline V gene has CDR1 SGHDT and CDR2 YYEEEE. The CDR3 runs 15 residues. This CDR3 is CASSLGGNSNQPQHF. The CDR3, as DNA: TGTGCCAGCAGCTTGGGCGGGAATAGCAATCAGCCCCAGCATTTT.

The rearrangement joins TRBV9 to TRBJ2-2; no firm D call. V was cut by 5 bases and J by 2 bases, with 13 bases left in between. Germline CDR1 SGDLS, CDR2 YYNGEE. The CDR3 totals 15 residues. The DNA for the CDR3 is TGTGCCAGCAGTACTGGGCCCCAAAACACCGGGGAGCTGTTTTTT. This translates into CASSTGPQNTGELFF. The whole variable domain, filled in from reference TRBV9 and TRBJ2-2, reads DSGVTQTPKHLITATGQRVTLRCSPRSGDLSVYWYQQSLDQGLQFLIQYYNGEERAKGNILERFSAQQFPDLHSELNLSSLELGDSALYFCASSTGPQNTGELFFGEGSRLTVL.

The chain joins TRBV18 to TRBJ2-6; 7 positions match TRBD2. J was trimmed by 0 bases and V by 6 bases; bases with no gene match: 5. This CDR3 spans 16 amino acids. Germline CDR1 reads KGHSH; CDR2 reads LQKENI. CDR3 DNA sequence: TGTGCCAGCTCCACGGGGGGTGGCTCTGGGGCCAACGTCCTGACTTTC. It specifies CASSTGGGSGANVLTF.

This clone was observed a handful of times. CDR3 coding DNA: TGTGCCAGCAGCTTCCAGGGCTCCAACTATGGCTACACCTTC. Translating it yields CASSFQGSNYGYTF. The chain links TRBV7-2 to TRBJ1-2, with D tentatively TRBD1 (5 bases). The CDR3 spans 14 residues. The V and J ends lost 3 bases and 2 bases respectively, with 10 bases between them. Per the germline V gene, CDR1 is SGHTA and CDR2 is FQGNSA.

This chain links TRBV6-5 with TRBJ2-2, with D perhaps matching TRBD1 (5 bases). V was trimmed by 6 bases and J by 1 base, leaving 12 bases between them. The CDR3 totals 15 residues. CDR1 and CDR2 from the germline V gene are MNHEY and SVGAGI. DNA of the CDR3: TGTGCCAGCAGACTCTGGACACAGAACACCGGGGAGCTGTTTTTT. It is translated as CASRLWTQNTGELFF.

The V and J genes are TRBV11-3 and TRBJ2-3, with 10 bases fitting TRBD2. Per germline, CDR1 SGHNT and CDR2 YENEEA. This CDR3 spans 16 amino acids. V gave up 5 bases and J gave up 5 bases; unmatched junction bases: 10. CDR3 in DNA: TGTGCCAGCAGCCTTTCTCGGCAGCGGGGGGGAGATACGCAGTATTTT. This translates into CASSLSRQRGGDTQYF.

This chain connects TRBV6-1 to TRBJ2-5; 8 bases line up with TRBD2. Germline values: CDR1 MNHNS, CDR2 SASEGT. The CDR3 has 15 residues. V lost 3 bases to trimming and J lost 4 bases; unmatched junction nucleotides: 7. In DNA form, the CDR3 reads TGTGCCAGCAGTGAGGGGTTGAGCGGGGGAGAGACCCAGTACTTC. Protein: CASSEGLSGGETQYF.

This chain joins TRBV19 and TRBJ2-7; 8 positions agree with TRBD2. J lost 4 bases, V lost 0 bases, and 8 bases had no gene match. The V gene's germline CDR1 is LNHDA and CDR2 SQIVND (reference sequence). This CDR3 region has 16 residues. CDR3 nucleotide sequence: TGTGCCAGTAGTATAGATGCGGGGGGCCGATTATACGAGCAGTACTTC. Translated, it gives CASSIDAGGRLYEQYF. The full variable domain, its missing parts supplied by reference TRBV19 and TRBJ2-7, is DGGITQSPKYLFRKEGQNVTLSCEQNLNHDAMYWYRQDPGQGLRLIYYSQIVNDFQKGDIAEGYSVSREKKESFPLTVTSAQKNPTAFYLCASSIDAGGRLYEQYFGPGTRLTVT.

The chain couples TRBV4-1 to TRBJ1-3; 8 bases are a match to TRBD1. The CDR3 loop spans 16 amino acids. Germline lookup yields CDR1 MGHRA and CDR2 YSYEKL. V was clipped by 6 bases and J by 0 bases; unmatched bases: 7. This CDR3 is CASRGRGPSSGNTIYF. The CDR3 nucleotides read TGCGCCAGCAGGGGCAGGGGGCCCAGCTCTGGAAACACCATATATTTT.

V is TRBV5-5 and J is TRBJ1-3; TRBD1 agrees at 9 bases. Trimming at V came to 4 bases and at J to 0 bases, leaving 5 bases not matched to a gene. The CDR3 loop spans 16 amino acids. Germline V gene sequence: CDR1 SGHKS, CDR2 YYEKEE (reference sequence). The CDR3 DNA reads as TGTGCCAGCAGCAAGGGACAGGGAGGCTCTGGAAACACCATATATTTT. Its translation is CASSKGQGGSGNTIYF.

This clone has a handful of counts. The chain couples TRBV2 to TRBJ2-2, with 7 bases lining up with TRBD1. The J segment lost 3 bases and the V segment lost 8 bases, leaving 3 bases of the junction unmatched. The CDR3 is 13 residues long. CDR1 is SNHLY and CDR2 is FYNNEI in the germline V gene. The DNA for the CDR3 is TGTGCCAGCCGGGACAGATACACCGGGGAGCTGTTTTTT. Translating it yields CASRDRYTGELFF.

The CDR3, as DNA: TGTGCCAGCAGCGACCCGGGACTAGTTAGCGGGGAGCTGTTTTTT. Translating gives CASSDPGLVSGELFF. This chain connects TRBV7-9 to TRBJ2-2, with 8 bases lining up with TRBD2. Trimming at V came to 5 bases and at J to 7 bases, leaving 9 bases not matched to a gene. This CDR3 is 15 amino acids long. CDR1 and CDR2 from the germline V gene are SEHNR and FQNEAQ (reference sequence).